The T cell receptor beta chain described here comes from a study of cytomegalovirus exposure and HLA in healthy donors. Study conclusions and caveats: It was shown in a later analysis that HLA-associated TCR beta chains were more clonally expanded than other, equally common chains.

This clone was seen once. Its target is not known. PCR amplification relied on 60 Vbeta primers (plus 13 Jbeta primers). Generated by immunoSEQ multiplex PCR, the TCRdb table keeps only in-frame clones and is missing some. The table shows about 170,000 clones, with roughly four fifths occurring only once. Germline V CDR1 and CDR2: MDHEN, SYDVKM. V was trimmed by 7 bases and J by 5 bases, leaving 14 bases between them. The CDR3 is 13 residues long. The sequence derives from a female donor in good health and CMV-seronegative. The chain is built from TRBV28 and TRBJ2-5; possibly TRBD2 for D (6 bases). Sequenced sample: PBMCs. This chain's CDR3 is CASTPGGTETQYF. CDR3 DNA: TGTGCCAGCACCCCCGGGGGTACTGAGACCCAGTACTTC.